This T cell receptor (beta chain) was found in a study of blood T cell repertoires in COVID-19. TCRdb's copy holds only in-frame clones and misses some; the assay was immunoSEQ multiplex PCR. The table lists fewer than 250,000 clones, approximately 85% of them singletons. CDR3 length: 14 amino acids. The germline gives CDR1 SGHVS, CDR2 FQNEAQ. The V end lost 5 bases, the J end lost 7 bases, and 15 bases lay between the germline ends. Only one count was recorded for this clone. The specimen was PBMCs or T cells enriched from blood (not recorded which). This sequence originates from a woman in her fifties or sixties who had recovered from COVID-19. This chain uses TRBV7-8 with TRBJ1-5; D gene ambiguous. The CDR3 is CASSRGGYGQPQHF. The CDR3 DNA reads TGTGCCAGCAGCCGAGGCGGGTACGGGCAGCCCCAGCATTTT.